The subject of this entry is one TCR beta chain. The antigen is unknown. Germline V CDR1 and CDR2: LGHNA, YSLEER. The CDR3 is made up of 15 amino acids. V lost 6 bases, J lost 0 bases, and 14 bases lay in between. Each donor was nominally healthy when sampled (though unrecorded immune exposures were likely). The entry originates in a study of cytomegalovirus exposure and HLA in healthy donors. Overall study: Ancestry clustering placed around four fifths of about 400 genotyped donors in the Caucasian-associated cluster. General study findings and limits: Per published accounts, TCR beta sequences correctly predicted the HLA-A and HLA-B alleles of most subjects.

Both 60 Vbeta primers and 13 Jbeta primers went into the PCR. Clones were read by immunoSEQ multiplex PCR, and TCRdb kept only the in-frame ones, dropping some. The repertoire includes fewer than 200,000 clones, 75% of them detected once, and around 2.5% sits in the top ten. Sequencing was done on a sample of PBMCs. This TCR came from a female donor in good health and CMV-seronegative. The chain uses TRBV4-3 and TRBJ1-1, with a possible D match to TRBD1 (5 bases). This chain's CDR3 is CASRTDRSMNTEAFF. DNA for the CDR3: TGCGCCAGCAGGACAGACAGAAGCATGAACACTGAAGCTTTCTTT.